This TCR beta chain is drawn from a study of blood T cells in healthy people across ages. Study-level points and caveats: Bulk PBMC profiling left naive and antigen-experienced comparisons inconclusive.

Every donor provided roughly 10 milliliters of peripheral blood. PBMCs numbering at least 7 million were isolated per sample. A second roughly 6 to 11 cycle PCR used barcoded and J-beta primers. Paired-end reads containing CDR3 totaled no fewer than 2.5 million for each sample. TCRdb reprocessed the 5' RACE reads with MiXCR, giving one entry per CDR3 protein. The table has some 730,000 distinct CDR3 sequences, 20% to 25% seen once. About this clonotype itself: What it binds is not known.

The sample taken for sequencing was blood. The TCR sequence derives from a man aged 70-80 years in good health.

In nucleotides, the CDR3 is TGCAGTGCTAGAGATGCCGACTTAGCGCAGTATTTT. Its protein is CSARDADLAQYF. The chain carries TRBV20-1 and TRBJ2-3; D is unclear. CDR1 and CDR2 (germline): DFQATT, SNEGSKA (reference sequence). The V end lost 0 bases, the J end lost 10 bases, and 11 bases lay between the germline ends. The CDR3 totals 12 residues.